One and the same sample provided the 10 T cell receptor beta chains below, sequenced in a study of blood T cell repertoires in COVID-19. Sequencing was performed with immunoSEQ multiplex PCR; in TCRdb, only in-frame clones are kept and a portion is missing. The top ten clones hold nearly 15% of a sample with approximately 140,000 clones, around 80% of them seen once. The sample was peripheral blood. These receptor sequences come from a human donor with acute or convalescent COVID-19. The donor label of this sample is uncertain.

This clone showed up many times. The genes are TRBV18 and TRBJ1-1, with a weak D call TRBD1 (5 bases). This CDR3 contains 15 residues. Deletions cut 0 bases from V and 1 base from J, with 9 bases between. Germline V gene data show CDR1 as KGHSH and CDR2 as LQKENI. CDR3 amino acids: CASSPPQGGNTEAFF. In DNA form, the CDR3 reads TGTGCCAGCTCACCACCCCAGGGAGGGAACACTGAAGCTTTCTTT.

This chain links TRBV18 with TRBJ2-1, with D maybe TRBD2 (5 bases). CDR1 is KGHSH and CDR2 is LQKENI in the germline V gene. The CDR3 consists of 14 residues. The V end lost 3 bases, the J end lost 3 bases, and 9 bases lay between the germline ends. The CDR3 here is CASSPASGYNEQFF. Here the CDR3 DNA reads TGTGCCAGCTCACCGGCAAGCGGCTACAATGAGCAGTTCTTC.

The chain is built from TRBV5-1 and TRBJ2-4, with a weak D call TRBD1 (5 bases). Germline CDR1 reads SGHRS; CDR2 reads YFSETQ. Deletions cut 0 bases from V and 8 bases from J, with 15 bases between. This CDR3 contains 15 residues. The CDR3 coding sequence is TGCGCCAGCAGCTTGGTAGGGGCGCGGAGAGACATTCAGTACTTC. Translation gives CASSLVGARRDIQYF. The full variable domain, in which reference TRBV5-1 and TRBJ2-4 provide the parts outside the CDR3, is KAGVTQTPRYLIKTRGQQVTLSCSPISGHRSVSWYQQTPGQGLQFLFEYFSETQRNKGNFPGRFSGRQFSNSRSEMNVSTLELGDSALYLCASSLVGARRDIQYFGAGTRLSVL.

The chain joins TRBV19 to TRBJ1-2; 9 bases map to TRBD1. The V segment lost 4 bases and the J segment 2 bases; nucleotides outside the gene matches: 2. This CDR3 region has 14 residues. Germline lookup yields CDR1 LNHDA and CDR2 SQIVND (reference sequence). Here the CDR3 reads CASSKQGANYGYTF. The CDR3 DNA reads TGTGCCAGTAGTAAACAGGGGGCGAACTATGGCTACACCTTC.

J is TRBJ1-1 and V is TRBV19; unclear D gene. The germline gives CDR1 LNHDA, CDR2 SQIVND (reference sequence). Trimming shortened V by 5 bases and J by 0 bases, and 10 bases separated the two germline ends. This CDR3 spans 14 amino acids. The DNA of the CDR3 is TGTGCCAGTAGTCCTAGTTATATGAACACTGAAGCTTTCTTT. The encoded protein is CASSPSYMNTEAFF.

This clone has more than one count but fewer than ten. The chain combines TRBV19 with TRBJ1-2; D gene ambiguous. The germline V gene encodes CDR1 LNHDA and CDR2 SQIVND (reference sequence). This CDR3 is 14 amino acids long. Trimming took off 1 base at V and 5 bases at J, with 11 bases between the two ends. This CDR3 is CASSIGTERYGYTF. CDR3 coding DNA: TGTGCCAGTAGTATAGGGACTGAGAGATATGGCTACACCTTC.

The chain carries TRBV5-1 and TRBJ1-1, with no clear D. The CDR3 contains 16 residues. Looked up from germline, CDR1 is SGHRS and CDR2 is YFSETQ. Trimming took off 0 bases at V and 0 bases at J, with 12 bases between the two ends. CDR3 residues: CASSLGEAKMNTEAFF. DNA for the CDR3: TGCGCCAGCAGCTTGGGGGAGGCCAAGATGAACACTGAAGCTTTCTTT.

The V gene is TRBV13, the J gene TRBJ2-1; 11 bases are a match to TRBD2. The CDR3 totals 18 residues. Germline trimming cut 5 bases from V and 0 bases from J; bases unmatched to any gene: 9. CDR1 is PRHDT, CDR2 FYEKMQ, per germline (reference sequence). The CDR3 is CASSPRLAGRSSYNEQFF. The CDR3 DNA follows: TGTGCCAGCAGCCCTCGACTAGCGGGGCGGAGCTCCTACAATGAGCAGTTCTTC.

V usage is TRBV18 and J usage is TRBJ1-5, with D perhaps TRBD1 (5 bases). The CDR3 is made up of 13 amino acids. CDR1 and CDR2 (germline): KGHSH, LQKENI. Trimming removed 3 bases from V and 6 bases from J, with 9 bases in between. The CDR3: CASSPQGVQPQHF. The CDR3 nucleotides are TGTGCCAGCTCACCGCAAGGGGTTCAGCCCCAGCATTTT.

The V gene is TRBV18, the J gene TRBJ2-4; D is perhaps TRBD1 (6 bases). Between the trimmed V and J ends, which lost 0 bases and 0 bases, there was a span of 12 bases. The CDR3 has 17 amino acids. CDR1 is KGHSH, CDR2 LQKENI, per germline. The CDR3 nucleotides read TGTGCCAGCTCACCACCCGGGACACTTCTAGCCAAAAACATTCAGTACTTC. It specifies CASSPPGTLLAKNIQYF.